This is a list of T cell receptor beta chains from one sample in a study of human T cells and chemical hapten exposure. TCRdb ran MiXCR on the RACE reads and lists one entry per CDR3 protein. The repertoire includes about 360,000 distinct CDR3 sequences, roughly 4.8% of them detected once, and around 2.3% sits in the top ten. The sequenced sample was whole blood, obtained in connection with sensitization to the hapten diphenylcyclopropenone (DPC). The source is a woman in her forties or fifties with alopecia areata. Some clones in this sample may be carry-over from other donors' samples. CDR3s include the opening cysteine and the closing phenylalanine or tryptophan. The D gene is left open where the match is weak. Some rows have no size entry. The others give once, few or many, or a class for an expanded clone.

>few|TRBV2|.|TRBJ1-6
CASSERGSYNSPLHF
TGTGCCAGCAGCGAAAGGGGCTCCTATAATTCACCCCTCCACTTT
>many|TRBV27|.|TRBJ2-1
CASRPYRDVDNEQFF
TGTGCCAGCAGGCCTTACCGGGACGTTGACAATGAGCAGTTCTTC
>.|TRBV7-2|TRBD1|TRBJ1-5
CASRPTGGGAEPQHF
TGTGCCAGCAGGCCCACCGGAGGGGGCGCAGAGCCCCAGCATTTT
>many|TRBV29-1|.|TRBJ2-3
CSTDSTDTQYF
TGCAGCACGGACAGCACAGATACGCAGTATTTT
>.|TRBV9|TRBD2|TRBJ2-7
CASSVAGAQDEQYF
TGTGCCAGCAGCGTGGCGGGAGCGCAGGACGAGCAGTACTTC
>many|TRBV7-3|.|TRBJ2-1
CASSPGLERNEQFF
TGTGCCAGCAGCCCGGGTCTTGAACGCAATGAGCAGTTCTTC
>many|TRBV6-6|.|TRBJ1-5
CASSDRTGINQPQHF
TGTGCCAGCAGTGATAGGACCGGGATAAATCAGCCCCAGCATTTT
>many|TRBV19|TRBD2|TRBJ2-1
CASIGASGTSVNEQFF
TGTGCCAGTATTGGGGCTAGCGGGACTTCTGTCAATGAGCAGTTCTTC
>many|TRBV27|.|TRBJ1-5
CASTLSLGQPQHF
TGTGCCAGCACACTAAGTCTGGGGCAGCCCCAGCATTTT
>.|TRBV27|TRBD1|TRBJ2-5
CASSADRGETQYF
TGTGCCAGCAGTGCCGACAGGGGGGAGACCCAGTACTTC
>many|TRBV29-1|.|TRBJ2-7
CSAASGTGKGYEQYF
TGCAGCGCTGCATCTGGGACCGGGAAGGGGTACGAGCAGTACTTC
>few|TRBV7-3|.|TRBJ2-6
CASSPGISGANVLTF
TGTGCCAGCAGCCCCGGGATCTCTGGGGCCAACGTCCTGACTTTC
>many|TRBV11-2|TRBD2|TRBJ2-5
CASSVHLLAGGVETQYF
TGTGCCAGCAGCGTCCACCTACTAGCGGGAGGAGTAGAGACCCAGTACTTC
>few|TRBV6-5|TRBD1|TRBJ1-2
CASGPGGGFYGYTF
TGTGCCAGCGGACCAGGGGGAGGTTTCTATGGCTACACCTTC
>many|TRBV5-1|.|TRBJ2-1
CASSSELYNEQFF
TGCGCCAGCAGCTCGGAACTCTACAATGAGCAGTTCTTC
>many|TRBV29-1|.|TRBJ2-5
CSVGHRGGQETQYF
TGCAGCGTTGGGCACAGGGGGGGACAAGAGACCCAGTACTTC